There are a few counts of the clone carrying this TCR beta chain. This sample stems from a study of T cells after yellow fever vaccination. Via MiXCR, TCRdb re-called the 5' RACE reads, giving one row per CDR3 protein. Of hundreds of thousands of distinct CDR3 sequences listed, roughly 3.5% are singletons. The sequencing used PBMCs, collected on the day of the yellow fever booster vaccination. The sequence came from a young man who received the YFV17D yellow fever vaccine.

CDR3: CASSSPVTSGQETQYF. CDR3 in DNA: TGTGCCAGCAGTTCGCCCGTGACTAGCGGCCAAGAGACCCAGTACTTC. The V call is TRBV12-3 or TRBV12-4, the J call TRBJ2-5, with 9 bases aligning to TRBD2. CDR3 length: 16 residues. The V and J ends lost 4 bases and 1 base, in that order; junction bases with no gene match: 7.